This passage covers 24 T cell receptor beta chains from one sample sequenced in a study of long-term antiretroviral therapy in people with HIV. They ran version v3.0 of the immunoSEQ assay at survey level. Some clones are missing from TCRdb's copy, which holds only in-frame ones; the method was immunoSEQ multiplex PCR. The data contain fewer than 35,000 clones, around 85% of them seen just once; the ten biggest clones take up 7.5% to 9.5%. Sequenced here: unsorted PBMCs, sampled 3 years after starting antiretroviral therapy. These receptors were collected from a middle-aged man with HIV.

The genes are TRBV29-1 and TRBJ2-2; D is unclear. From germline, CDR1 is SQVTM and CDR2 ANQGSEA. The CDR3 has 13 residues. Trimming removed 5 bases from V and 1 base from J, with 8 bases in between. Here the CDR3 reads CSVRIMNTGELFF. The CDR3, as DNA: TGCAGCGTTCGTATAATGAACACCGGGGAGCTGTTTTTT.

This rearrangement joins TRBV2 to TRBJ2-7; TRBD1 matches 7 bases. This CDR3 contains 14 residues. Germline CDR1 SNHLY, CDR2 FYNNEI. Trimming cost V 8 bases and J 3 bases; bases outside gene matches: 10. CDR3 protein: CASGLTGFLYEQYF. As DNA, the CDR3 is TGTGCCAGCGGGCTGACAGGGTTTCTCTACGAGCAGTACTTC.

The chain combines TRBV6-5 with TRBJ1-6; D may be TRBD1 (6 bases). Germline CDR1 MNHEY, CDR2 SVGAGI. CDR3 length equals 15 residues. Trimming removed 0 bases from V and 5 bases from J, with 8 bases in between. CDR3 nucleotides: TGTGCCAGCAGTTACTCCCGACAGGATAATTCACCCCTCCACTTT. Encoded protein: CASSYSRQDNSPLHF.

Comment on this clone: This same CDR3 is encoded by further DNA sequences in the sample. The rearrangement links TRBV5-1 to TRBJ1-2; 7 bases align to TRBD1. J gave up 3 bases and V 4 bases, and 6 bases lay outside the gene matches. The V gene's germline CDR1 is SGHRS and CDR2 YFSETQ. The CDR3 sequence is 14 residues long. CDR3 sequence reads: CASSGRDRDYGYTF. The CDR3 bases are TGCGCCAGCAGCGGTAGGGACAGAGACTATGGCTACACCTTC.

The gene calls are TRBV28 and TRBJ1-5; D gene uncertain. Germline V gene sequence: CDR1 MDHEN, CDR2 SYDVKM. This CDR3 has 13 amino acids. V was shortened by 8 bases and J by 0 bases, with 8 bases between the two germline ends. The CDR3 nucleotides are TGTGCCAGCGACCTTGATAGCAATCAGCCCCAGCATTTT. This codes for CASDLDSNQPQHF.

The CDR3 sequence: CASSELWRETGNTIYF. The CDR3 DNA reads as TGTGCCAGCAGTGAATTGTGGAGGGAGACTGGAAACACCATATATTTT. The V and J genes are TRBV25-1 and TRBJ1-3, with D unclear. Deletions cut 1 base from V and 2 bases from J, with 12 bases between. The CDR3 is 16 residues long. The germline V gene encodes CDR1 MGHDK and CDR2 SYGVNS.

This clone was picked up one time. The chain carries TRBV7-9 and TRBJ2-2; perhaps TRBD1 as D (6 bases). Germline CDR1 is SEHNR and CDR2 is FQNEAQ (reference sequence). The CDR3 is made up of 15 amino acids. V was cut by 4 bases and J by 0 bases, with 9 bases left in between. CDR3 region: CASSSDRTNTGELFF. CDR3 in DNA: TGTGCCAGCAGCTCGGACAGAACGAACACCGGGGAGCTGTTTTTT.

The chain combines TRBV11-2 with TRBJ2-6; no clear D gene. The germline gives CDR1 SGHAT, CDR2 FQNNGV. Trimming left V 2 bases short and J 0 bases short, with 8 bases between. This CDR3 is 16 amino acids long. The DNA for the CDR3 is TGTGCCAGCAGCTTATTACAGATCTCTGGGGCCAACGTCCTGACTTTC. Translation: CASSLLQISGANVLTF.

The genes are TRBV2 and TRBJ2-1, with D perhaps matching TRBD2 (5 bases). The CDR3 totals 13 residues. From germline, CDR1 is SNHLY and CDR2 FYNNEI. The CDR3 reads CAGGEPGNNEQFF. Written as DNA, the CDR3 is TGTGCGGGTGGGGAACCCGGGAACAATGAGCAGTTCTTC.

This chain uses TRBV10-1 with TRBJ1-1; D is uncertain. The CDR3 covers 15 residues. The germline V and J ends were trimmed by 2 bases and 4 bases, with 14 bases remaining between them. Germline V gives CDR1 WNHNN, CDR2 SYGVQD (reference sequence). The CDR3 DNA is TGCGCCAGCAGTGAGCTGGCCCTTCCGACCACTGAAGCTTTCTTT. As protein: CASSELALPTTEAFF.

V and J are TRBV4-1 and TRBJ2-7; tentatively, D is TRBD1 (5 bases). V was cut by 3 bases and J by 3 bases, with 15 bases left in between. CDR1 and CDR2 from the germline V gene are MGHRA and YSYEKL. The CDR3 contains 15 residues. This chain's CDR3 is CASSHLRDSRYEQYF. CDR3 nucleotides: TGCGCCAGCAGCCACCTTCGAGACAGCCGCTACGAGCAGTACTTC.

This clone has only a few counts. CDR3 sequence (DNA): TGTGCCATCAGTGAAGTTAGGGAGGAAAAACTGTTTTTT. Residues: CAISEVREEKLFF. The chain has TRBV10-3 and TRBJ1-4; D is ambiguous. This CDR3 region has 13 residues. V was shortened by 3 bases and J by 8 bases, with 10 bases between the two germline ends. Germline V gene data show CDR1 as ENHRY and CDR2 as SYGVKD.

The CDR3 here is CASSSGPNGEKLFF. In DNA form, the CDR3 reads TGTGCCAGCAGCTCCGGTCCCAACGGGGAAAAACTGTTTTTT. The chain uses TRBV7-4 and TRBJ1-4; no reliable D call. V lost 4 bases to trimming and J lost 8 bases, with 14 bases between them. Germline values: CDR1 SGHVT, CDR2 SQSDAQ. This CDR3 contains 14 residues.

This chain uses TRBV5-1 with TRBJ2-7, with D unclear. Trimming left V 2 bases short and J 0 bases short, with 9 bases between. The CDR3 spans 14 residues. In germline, CDR1 is SGHRS, CDR2 YFSETQ. The chain's CDR3 is CASSLLTSSYEQYF. As DNA, the CDR3 is TGCGCCAGCAGCTTACTCACGAGCTCCTACGAGCAGTACTTC.

The rearrangement uses TRBV4-1 and TRBJ2-7; 10 bases are a match to TRBD2. The CDR3 totals 15 residues. Germline values: CDR1 MGHRA, CDR2 YSYEKL. V lost 2 bases to trimming and J lost 2 bases; unmatched junction nucleotides: 3. This CDR3 reads CASSQTSGAAYEQYF. CDR3 nucleotide sequence: TGCGCCAGCAGCCAAACTAGCGGGGCTGCCTACGAGCAGTACTTC.

The V and J genes are TRBV2 and TRBJ1-5; 9 bases align to TRBD1. The ends lost 7 bases at V and 7 bases at J; junction bases unmatched: 8. CDR1 and CDR2 (germline): SNHLY, FYNNEI. This CDR3 contains 14 residues. CDR3 loop: CASTEGQGWQPQHF. In DNA form, the CDR3 reads TGTGCCAGCACCGAGGGACAGGGATGGCAGCCCCAGCATTTT.

The chain uses TRBV7-8 and TRBJ1-1; no reliable D call. The germline V and J ends were trimmed by 6 bases and 1 base, with 3 bases remaining between them. Germline lookup yields CDR1 SGHVS and CDR2 FQNEAQ. This CDR3 comprises 11 residues. The CDR3 region has the DNA TGTGCCAGCAGAGGGAACACTGAAGCTTTCTTT. Translated: CASRGNTEAFF.

The V and J genes are TRBV7-3 and TRBJ1-2; D uncertain. In germline, CDR1 is SGHTA, CDR2 FQGTGA. Trimming took 5 bases from V and 0 from J, leaving 10 bases between them. The CDR3 spans 14 residues. The DNA for the CDR3 is TGTGCCAGCAGCCTTAGTTCTTCTAACTATGGCTACACCTTC. It yields the protein CASSLSSSNYGYTF.

The rearrangement joins TRBV19 to TRBJ1-2, with TRBD1 identical over 11 bases. V shed 3 bases and J 0 bases; nucleotides not matched to a gene: 12. CDR1 is LNHDA, CDR2 SQIVND, per germline (reference sequence). This CDR3 has 19 amino acids. The CDR3 sequence: CASSMNYPPGQGANYGYTF. DNA for the CDR3: TGTGCCAGTAGTATGAATTACCCCCCGGGACAGGGGGCTAACTATGGCTACACCTTC.

The chain employs TRBV7-9 and TRBJ2-2; weak D call: TRBD2 (5 bases). Trimming took 5 bases from V and 6 from J, leaving 7 bases between them. CDR1 and CDR2 (germline): SEHNR, FQNEAQ (reference sequence). The length of the CDR3 is 12 residues. DNA for the CDR3: TGTGCCAGCAGCCCTAGCTCCGGGGAGCTGTTTTTT. Translation gives CASSPSSGELFF.

V and J are TRBV4-1 and TRBJ2-2; D not certain. Trimming took off 0 bases at V and 5 bases at J, with 4 bases between the two ends. From germline, CDR1 is MGHRA and CDR2 YSYEKL. This CDR3 region has 13 residues. The CDR3 DNA sequence: TGCGCCAGCAGCCAAGAGAGGACCGGGGAGCTGTTTTTT. Its protein product is CASSQERTGELFF.

V gene TRBV5-6 combines with J gene TRBJ1-6; TRBD1 matches 9 bases. Germline values: CDR1 SGHDT, CDR2 YYEEEE. The trim removed 4 bases at V and 10 bases at J, leaving 9 bases unmatched. The CDR3 runs 15 residues. The CDR3 nucleotides read TGTGCCAGCAGCCTCTCGACAGGGGGTCAATCACCCCTCCACTTT. This sequence encodes CASSLSTGGQSPLHF.

The V call is TRBV5-6, the J call TRBJ2-3; D gene unclear. Germline CDR1 and CDR2: SGHDT and YYEEEE. CDR3 length: 15 residues. V dropped 6 bases and J dropped 0 bases, with 14 bases sitting between them. In DNA, the CDR3 is TGTGCCAGCACCTCGGTAGTCACTAGCACAGATACGCAGTATTTT. It specifies CASTSVVTSTDTQYF. The variable domain in full, with the rest retrieved from reference TRBV5-6 and TRBJ2-3, is DAGVTQSPTHLIKTRGQQVTLRCSPKSGHDTVSWYQQALGQGPQFIFQYYEEEERQRGNFPDRFSGHQFPNYSSELNVNALLLGDSALYLCASTSVVTSTDTQYFGPGTRLTVL.

This chain links TRBV11-2 with TRBJ1-4, with 7 bases identical to TRBD1. The CDR3 has 17 residues. Unmatched junction bases numbered 5, after V lost 1 base and J lost 0 bases. The germline gives CDR1 SGHAT, CDR2 FQNNGV. Here the CDR3 reads CASSLVGTVPTNEKLFF. CDR3 DNA sequence: TGTGCCAGCAGCTTAGTTGGGACAGTGCCAACTAATGAAAAACTGTTTTTT.